Shown below are 13 T cell receptor beta chains from a single sample sequenced in a study of molecular identifiers for immune sequencing clone quantification. TCRdb reprocessed the PCR reads via MiXCR and lists one record per CDR3 protein. Here the sample spans around 470,000 distinct CDR3 sequences, over 20% being singletons. Sequenced: naive CD8+ T cells from blood, with Jurkat cell RNA spiked in. Subset reported: FACS-sorted CD8+CD4-CCR7+CD45RA+ naive T cells. The receptors derive from a human donor in good health. Some libraries in this study had Jurkat cell RNA spiked in.

The sample holds one count of this clonotype. The chain is built from TRBV13 and TRBJ2-7; weak D call: TRBD2 (6 bases). V was clipped by 5 bases and J by 7 bases, with 15 bases between them. The CDR3 is made up of 13 amino acids. CDR1 and CDR2 from the germline V gene are PRHDT and FYEKMQ (reference sequence). CDR3: CASSPSSSGEQYF. The DNA of the CDR3 is TGTGCCAGCAGCCCTTCGTCGAGCGGGGAGCAGTACTTC.

The chain links TRBV12-3 or TRBV12-4 to TRBJ1-2; D gene ambiguous. Trimming shortened V by 7 bases and J by 3 bases, and 18 bases separated the two germline ends. This CDR3 is built from 15 residues. Here the CDR3 reads CASKKGLSVYYGYTF. DNA for the CDR3: TGTGCCAGCAAGAAGGGTCTTAGCGTCTACTATGGCTACACCTTC.

This chain uses TRBV29-1 with TRBJ2-7; D tentatively reads TRBD1 or TRBD2 (5 bases each). The V end was cut by 6 bases, the J end by 2 bases, with 20 bases between. CDR3 length equals 15 residues. Germline V gene sequence: CDR1 SQVTM, CDR2 ANQGSEA. CDR3 sequence: CSVARTGTNAYEQYF. CDR3 DNA sequence: TGCAGCGTCGCCCGAACGGGGACGAACGCCTACGAGCAGTACTTC.

This clonotype was seen a handful of times. The J gene is TRBJ2-3, the V gene TRBV24-1, with a weak D call TRBD1 (5 bases). Germline V gives CDR1 KGHDR, CDR2 SFDVKD. Trimming pared 10 bases from V and 2 bases from J, leaving 18 bases between. CDR3 size: 15 residues. In nucleotides, the CDR3 is TGTGCCACGTTAAAGGACATGGCTTACACAGATACGCAGTATTTT. It yields the protein CATLKDMAYTDTQYF.

This clonotype was observed at least ten times. The chain is built from TRBV29-1 and TRBJ1-1; D possibly corresponds to TRBD1 (5 bases). Per germline, CDR1 SQVTM and CDR2 ANQGSEA. Trimming shortened V by 4 bases and J by 5 bases, and 17 bases separated the two germline ends. This CDR3 spans 14 amino acids. DNA for the CDR3: TGCAGCGTTGTTGGAGGGCAGGGTAGGACTGAAGCTTTCTTT. Its protein is CSVVGGQGRTEAFF. The complete variable domain, with remaining parts taken from reference TRBV29-1 and TRBJ1-1, reads SAVISQKPSRDICQRGTSLTIQCQVDSQVTMMFWYRQQPGQSLTLIATANQGSEATYESGFVIDKFPISRPNLTFSTLTVSNMSPEDSSIYLCSVVGGQGRTEAFFGQGTRLTVV.

The chain combines TRBV6-5 with TRBJ1-3; TRBD1 might be the D (6 bases). Trimming left V 6 bases short and J 4 bases short, with 13 bases between. This CDR3 comprises 14 residues. CDR1 is MNHEY and CDR2 is SVGAGI in the germline V gene. The CDR3 loop is CASSLYRAGNTIYF. The CDR3, as DNA: TGTGCCAGCAGCTTATACAGGGCCGGAAACACCATATATTTT.

This clonotype showed up many times. This chain connects TRBV5-1 to TRBJ2-6, with 8 bases identical to TRBD1. The CDR3 has 20 residues. Trimming at V came to 0 bases and at J to 0 bases, leaving 11 bases not matched to a gene. Germline V gene sequence: CDR1 SGHRS, CDR2 YFSETQ. CDR3 in amino acids: CASSLEGSDRASSGANVLTF. DNA of the CDR3: TGCGCCAGCAGCTTGGAAGGTTCGGACAGGGCAAGCTCTGGGGCCAACGTCCTGACTTTC.

This clonotype was counted ten times or more. The rearrangement uses TRBV3-1 and TRBJ1-1; 8 bases match TRBD1. The J segment lost 2 bases and the V segment lost 3 bases, leaving 8 bases of the junction unmatched. The CDR3 sequence is 16 residues long. The germline CDR1 and CDR2 sequences are LGHDT and YNNKEL (reference sequence). The CDR3 DNA is TGTGCCAGCAGCCAGGAGGGGGACAGGATCAACACTGAAGCTTTCTTT. As protein: CASSQEGDRINTEAFF.

The table lists this clonotype with many counts. V gene TRBV7-9 combines with J gene TRBJ2-2; D unresolved. The CDR3 is 15 residues long. Germline V gene lookup returns CDR1 SEHNR and CDR2 FQNEAQ (reference sequence). V lost 4 bases, J lost 8 bases, and 17 bases lay in between. The CDR3 sequence: CASSWSDILSGELFF. In nucleotides, the CDR3 is TGTGCCAGCAGCTGGTCTGACATCCTTAGTGGGGAGCTGTTTTTT.

Here the CDR3 DNA reads TGTGCCAGCAGAGCCTGGGGGGAGGGTGAAAAACTGTTTTTT. Its translation is CASRAWGEGEKLFF. This rearrangement joins TRBV12-3 or TRBV12-4 to TRBJ1-4; D may be TRBD1 (5 bases). Trimming cost V 6 bases and J 7 bases, with 15 bases left between them. This CDR3 is 14 amino acids long.

This clonotype was seen a handful of times. The chain joins TRBV7-9 to TRBJ2-3; 14 bases line up with TRBD2. The ends lost 5 bases at V and 2 bases at J; junction bases unmatched: 6. Germline lookup yields CDR1 SEHNR and CDR2 FQNEAQ (reference sequence). CDR3 size: 17 residues. CDR3 amino acids: CASSRLAGGPITDTQYF. In nucleotides, the CDR3 is TGTGCCAGCAGCAGACTAGCGGGAGGGCCAATCACAGATACGCAGTATTTT.

This rearrangement joins TRBV28 to TRBJ2-7, with 8 bases that match TRBD1. The V and J ends lost 5 bases and 6 bases, in that order; junction bases with no gene match: 9. The germline V gene encodes CDR1 MDHEN and CDR2 SYDVKM. CDR3 length: 14 residues. The CDR3 coding sequence is TGTGCCAGCAGTGAAATAGGGACAGGAAGCGAGCAGTACTTC. Its protein is CASSEIGTGSEQYF. The entire variable domain, with the rest obtained from reference TRBV28 and TRBJ2-7, is as follows: DVKVTQSSRYLVKRTGEKVFLECVQDMDHENMFWYRQDPGLGLRLIYFSYDVKMKEKGDIPEGYSVSREKKERFSLILESASTNQTSMYLCASSEIGTGSEQYFGPGTRLTVT.

As to this clonotype: A junction end diverges from the germline sequence, so it may reflect a read error. The chain is built from TRBV4-2 and TRBJ2-2; D may be TRBD1 (5 bases). The CDR3 totals 17 residues. Per the germline V gene, CDR1 is LGHNA and CDR2 is YNFKEQ. CDR3 bases: TGTGCCAGCAGCCTGCCTCCAGTAGGGGCGAACACCGAGGAGCTGTTTTTT. Protein product: CASSLPPVGANTEELFF.